This T cell receptor (beta chain) was captured in a study of cytomegalovirus exposure and HLA in healthy donors. PCR was performed using 60 Vbeta and 13 Jbeta primers. Here immunoSEQ multiplex PCR was the method, and the copy in TCRdb shows in-frame clones only, minus some. The table lists 150,000 to 200,000 clones, just over 70% of them singletons. The CDR3 extends over 15 amino acids. The germline gives CDR1 SGHVS, CDR2 FNYEAQ. V gave up 2 bases and J gave up 1 base, with 11 bases separating them. This chain uses TRBV7-6 with TRBJ2-5, with D tentatively TRBD2 (5 bases). Input material: PBMCs. The sequence was collected from a human donor in good health. CDR3 sequence reads: CASSLTEGSQETQYF. The CDR3, as DNA: TGTGCCAGCAGCTTAACAGAGGGTTCCCAAGAGACCCAGTACTTC.